These T cell receptor beta chains were read from a single sample in a study of cytomegalovirus exposure and HLA in healthy donors. The table came from immunoSEQ multiplex PCR; TCRdb's copy has only in-frame clones and leaves some out. The sample contains around 130,000 clones, around 67% of which appear only once. Sequencing input: PBMCs. The receptors come from a woman aged 40 to 50 in good health and CMV-seropositive. Both conserved end residues are part of each CDR3. The D gene is left open where the match is weak. Clone size appears in some rows only: once, few, many, or a class for an expanded clone.

J gene,V gene,clone size,D gene,CDR3 DNA,CDR3 protein
TRBJ1-2,TRBV27,-,TRBD1,TGTGCCAGCAGTTACGGGACAGGGTATGGCTACACCTTC,CASSYGTGYGYTF
TRBJ1-2,TRBV4-1,-,TRBD1,TGCGCCAGCAGCCTCAAACCCGGGGACAGGGGGCTTTCTAACTATGGCTACACCTTC,CASSLKPGDRGLSNYGYTF
TRBJ1-2,TRBV6-6,-,-,TGTGCCAGCAGTTACTCGATCAGGGGTTGGTTTGGCTACACCTTC,CASSYSIRGWFGYTF
TRBJ2-3,TRBV5-6,-,-,TGTGCCGGGGGCTCTAGCGGAAGAGCGCAGTATTTT,CAGGSSGRAQYF
TRBJ1-6,TRBV9,few,-,TGTGCCAGCAGCGCAAGAACAGGGTATAATTCACCCCTCCACTTT,CASSARTGYNSPLHF
TRBJ1-6,TRBV18,-,-,TGTGCCAGCTCATCCGAACAGGGCTGGGATTCACCCCTCCACTTT,CASSSEQGWDSPLHF
TRBJ1-1,TRBV4-3,-,-,TGCGCCAGCAGCCAAGTTTTTTTTCAGGGAGAAGCTTTCTTT,CASSQVFFQGEAFF
TRBJ1-2,TRBV28,few,TRBD1,TGTGCCAGCAGTTTATCTTGGACAGGGAGAGAGTATGGCTACACCTTC,CASSLSWTGREYGYTF
TRBJ1-1,TRBV29-1,-,-,TGCAGCGTGTCACAGAGAGAAGCTTTCTTT,CSVSQREAFF
TRBJ1-1,TRBV9,-,TRBD1,TGTGCCAGCAGCGCCCGGGACAGAGGTTTATCCACTGAAGCTTTCTTT,CASSARDRGLSTEAFF
TRBJ2-3,TRBV7-2,-,TRBD2,TGTGCCAGCAGCATAGCGGCGGGAGACACAGATACGCAGTATTTT,CASSIAAGDTDTQYF
TRBJ1-5,TRBV4-1,-,-,TGCGCCAGCAGCTGGGGCAGCAATCAGCCCCAGCATTTT,CASSWGSNQPQHF
TRBJ1-1,TRBV15,-,TRBD1,TGTGCCACCAGCAGGGGACAGGGGCGAAGGGCTGAAGCTTTCTTT,CATSRGQGRRAEAFF
TRBJ2-3,TRBV10-3,-,TRBD2,TGTGCCACTACTAGCGGGGGGGCGTATGATACGCAGTATTTT,CATTSGGAYDTQYF
TRBJ1-2,TRBV19,-,-,TGTGCCAGTAGTCTAACCGGTTGGGGCTACACCTTC,CASSLTGWGYTF
TRBJ2-1,TRBV5-1,-,TRBD2,TGCGCCAGCAGCCTACTAGCGGGGGGGCTCAATGAGCAGTTCTTC,CASSLLAGGLNEQFF
TRBJ2-2,TRBV2,once,-,TGTGCCAGCAGAGAACAGGGGAACACCGGGGAGCTGTTTTTT,CASREQGNTGELFF
TRBJ2-5,TRBV5-1,-,-,TGCGCCAGCAGCTTCGGTCAAGAGACCCAGTACTTC,CASSFGQETQYF
TRBJ1-6,TRBV5-4,-,-,TGTGCCAGCAGCTTGGCTTCCACCACAGTACCGCGTTCACCCCTCCACTTT,CASSLASTTVPRSPLHF
TRBJ1-3,TRBV7-2,-,TRBD1,TGTGCCAGCAGCTTGAGACAGGGGGCCGCTTACTCTGGAAACACCATATATTTT,CASSLRQGAAYSGNTIYF
TRBJ2-7,TRBV4-1,-,TRBD1,TGCGCCAGCAGCGCTCGGACAGGGTCAGCCTACGAGCAGTACTTC,CASSARTGSAYEQYF
TRBJ2-1,TRBV7-9,-,TRBD2,TGTGCCAGCAGCTTAGAGGCGGGAGGGAATGAGCAGTTCTTC,CASSLEAGGNEQFF
TRBJ2-1,TRBV7-2,-,-,TGTGCCAGCAGCCACACCGGGACTGAATCCACCGTACAGTTCTTC,CASSHTGTESTVQFF
TRBJ2-5,TRBV11-2,-,-,TGTGCCAGCAGCTACAGAGGAGGCCTAGAGACCCAGTACTTC,CASSYRGGLETQYF
TRBJ2-7,TRBV29-1,few,-,TGCAGCGTTGAACTCGGGTTAAGCTCCTACGAGCAGTACTTC,CSVELGLSSYEQYF
TRBJ2-2,TRBV9,-,-,TGTGCCAGCAGCTTGAGGCTAAACGGGGAGCTGTTTTTT,CASSLRLNGELFF
TRBJ2-2,TRBV18,-,TRBD1,TGTGCCAGCTCACCAACCGGGACAGCAGGTCTTTCCGGGGAGCTGTTTTTT,CASSPTGTAGLSGELFF
TRBJ2-1,TRBV5-1,few,TRBD1,TGCGCCAGCAGCTTAAGGGGGCAATACAATGAGCAGTTCTTC,CASSLRGQYNEQFF
TRBJ2-1,TRBV11-2,-,TRBD2,TGTGCCAGCAGCTTACAAGGTTGGGCAACTAGCGGGGGTTACAATGAGCAGTTCTTC,CASSLQGWATSGGYNEQFF
TRBJ2-4,TRBV11-3,few,-,TGTGCCAGCAGCTTAAAACAGGGACACATTCAGTACTTC,CASSLKQGHIQYF
TRBJ2-2,TRBV7-2,-,-,TGTGCCAGCAGACCGGCGGCGGGGAGTCAGGCCACCGGGGAGCTGTTTTTT,CASRPAAGSQATGELFF
TRBJ2-6,TRBV4-2,few,-,TGTGCCAGCAGCCAAGAGGCTCCGGGGGGGGCCAACGTCCTGACTTTC,CASSQEAPGGANVLTF
TRBJ1-4,TRBV2,-,-,TGTGCCAGCAGTGTTCGGGGGAAGGGTGATGAAAAACTGTTTTTT,CASSVRGKGDEKLFF
TRBJ2-5,TRBV6-6,-,TRBD2,TGTGCCAGCAGTTCCGTAGCGGGAGGGGGGGAGACCCAGTACTTC,CASSSVAGGGETQYF
TRBJ2-7,TRBV19,-,-,TGTGCCAGTAGCACTGACATCGCCTACGAGCAGTACTTC,CASSTDIAYEQYF
TRBJ1-1,TRBV18,-,-,TGTGCCAGCTCAACATCAGTAAACACTGAAGCTTTCTTT,CASSTSVNTEAFF
TRBJ1-1,TRBV7-2,-,TRBD1,TGTGCCAGCAGCCCTGGACAGGGTTGGGGAGCTTTCTTT,CASSPGQGWGAFF
TRBJ1-2,TRBV6-6,-,-,TGTGCCAGCCAAAAGGACAGCTATGGCTACACCTTC,CASQKDSYGYTF
TRBJ1-1,TRBV7-9,few,-,TGTTCCAGCAGCTTAGGCGGGGTTAGCTTGAACACTGAAGCTTTCTTT,CSSSLGGVSLNTEAFF
TRBJ1-6,TRBV9,-,-,TGTGCCAGCAGCGCGCCCCCGGGGGGGTTTAGGGATTCACCCCTCCACTTT,CASSAPPGGFRDSPLHF
TRBJ1-1,TRBV6-1,-,-,TGTGCCAGCAGTGCCACGACAGGTCGGACTGAAGCTTTCTTT,CASSATTGRTEAFF
TRBJ1-2,TRBV11-2,-,-,TGTGCCAGCAGCTTAGATCTCAGGGGCGGCTACACCTTC,CASSLDLRGGYTF
TRBJ1-2,TRBV6-5,-,TRBD1,TGTGCCAGCAGGCCACGGGACAGTTCCAACTATGGCTACACCTTC,CASRPRDSSNYGYTF
TRBJ2-7,TRBV29-1,-,-,TGCAGCGTGCGTGGTACCTCCTACGAGCAGTACTTC,CSVRGTSYEQYF
TRBJ1-2,TRBV5-5,-,TRBD1,TGTGCCAGCAGGCGACAGGGAGGCTATCCCTATGGCTACACCTTC,CASRRQGGYPYGYTF
TRBJ2-7,TRBV19,-,-,TGTGCCACCAAGGCACCAGGGGCCTACGAGCAGTACTTC,CATKAPGAYEQYF
TRBJ2-5,TRBV9,-,TRBD2,TGTGCCAGCAGCGTAGGTAGCGGGGGAGGTCGGGAGACCCAGTACTTC,CASSVGSGGGRETQYF